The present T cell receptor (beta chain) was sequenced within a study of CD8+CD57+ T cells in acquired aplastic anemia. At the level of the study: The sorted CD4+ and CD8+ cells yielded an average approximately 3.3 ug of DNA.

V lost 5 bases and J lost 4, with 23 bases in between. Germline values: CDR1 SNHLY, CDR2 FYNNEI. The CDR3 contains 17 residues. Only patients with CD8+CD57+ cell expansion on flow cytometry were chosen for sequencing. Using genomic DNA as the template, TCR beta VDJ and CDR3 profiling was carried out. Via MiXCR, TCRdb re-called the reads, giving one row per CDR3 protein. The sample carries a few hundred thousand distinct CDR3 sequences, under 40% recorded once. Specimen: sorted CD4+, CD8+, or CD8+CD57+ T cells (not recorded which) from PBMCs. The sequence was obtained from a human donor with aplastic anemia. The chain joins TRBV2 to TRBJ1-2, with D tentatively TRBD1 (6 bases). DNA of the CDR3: TGTGCCAGCAGTCCGACTTTTCAGGGGATAGGGAGCTATGGCTACACCTTC. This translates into CASSPTFQGIGSYGYTF.